This T cell receptor (beta chain) was retrieved from a study of shared clonotypes between healthy human individuals. Study summary: The study drew on two women and a few men aged 18 to 49 as donors. Plates per donor: three CD4 naive, three CD4 memory, two CD8 naive, one CD8 memory. Whole-study findings and limits: Generation probabilities of non-shared clonotypes were lower (relative to those shared by all four donors).

Per the authors' pipeline: Junction-only immunoSEQ data arrived without quality scores, meaning filtering differed. Profiling relied on immunoSEQ multiplex PCR, and the TCRdb table lists in-frame clones only, not all of them. The V and J calls and clone size were taken over from that table, and D and trimming were inferred from the DNA. The sample records a few million clones, 92% being singletons. Regarding this clone: As yet, its antigen is unknown.

The source material was naive CD4+ T cells from PBMCs. Subset noted: CD45RA+ positively selected. The TCR was taken from a man between 18 and 29 years old in good health. Some clones in this sample may be carry-over from other donors' samples.

Here the CDR3 DNA reads TGTGCCAGCAGTTACTCAACAGCCAGCTACTACGAGCAGTACTTC. Translation: CASSYSTASYYEQYF. This chain joins TRBV6-5 and TRBJ2-7; no clear D gene. There are 15 residues in the CDR3. Germline CDR1 and CDR2: MNHEY and SVGAGI. V was clipped by 0 bases and J by 3 bases, with 12 bases between them.